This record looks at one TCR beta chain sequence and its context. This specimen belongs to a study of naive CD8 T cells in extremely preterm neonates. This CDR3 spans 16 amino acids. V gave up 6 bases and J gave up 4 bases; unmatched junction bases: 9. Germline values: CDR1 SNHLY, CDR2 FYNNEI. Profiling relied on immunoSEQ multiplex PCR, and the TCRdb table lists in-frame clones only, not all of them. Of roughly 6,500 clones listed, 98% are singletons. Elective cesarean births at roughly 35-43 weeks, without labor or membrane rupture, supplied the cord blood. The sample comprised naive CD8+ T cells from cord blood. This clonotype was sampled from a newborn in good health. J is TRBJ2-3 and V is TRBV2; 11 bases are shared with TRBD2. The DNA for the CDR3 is TGTGCCAGCAGGATCCTAGCGGGAGGAAGCCCAGATACGCAGTATTTT. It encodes CASRILAGGSPDTQYF.